This T cell receptor (beta chain) was captured in a study of blood T cell repertoires in COVID-19. Study overall: From T cells, B-cell-depleted T cells, or PBMCs came the material, which was cDNA or gDNA.

In the source study's methods: Nucleated cell number was recorded as an estimate derived from reference gene primer amplification. Repertoires were generated with immunoSEQ multiplex PCR, while TCRdb's copy carries only in-frame clones and drops some. V and J calls and clone size come straight from that table; D and trimming were deduced from the DNA. The sample includes approximately 350,000 clones, 89% of them seen just once. The sequence was obtained from a man aged 35 to 55 with acute or convalescent COVID-19. Source material: peripheral blood.

This CDR3 is CASSPIRTMNTEAFF. Written as DNA, the CDR3 is TGTGCCAGCAGCCCCATCAGGACTATGAACACTGAAGCTTTCTTT. The chain recombines TRBV5-6 with TRBJ1-1, with D unclear. Germline CDR1 and CDR2: SGHDT and YYEEEE. The CDR3 is 15 residues long. The V end lost 4 bases, the J end lost 0 bases, and 13 bases lay between the germline ends.